This T cell receptor beta chain was sequenced during a study of T cells in Graves' hyperthyroidism and ophthalmopathy (dated by TCRdb to 2018 to 2020). The study in broad terms: Peripheral blood was collected at initial diagnosis, before any treatment. To identify TCR V-J signatures that set the groups apart, the researchers used a discovery cohort of about a hundred patients, made up of 43 with Graves' ophthalmopathy and some 58 with stable Graves' hyperthyroidism. Prospective prediction of ophthalmopathy was tested in an independent validation cohort of some 19 hyperthyroidism patients and around 16 patients who later progressed to ophthalmopathy. For training and testing, the 95 to 100 patients in the discovery cohort were randomly divided in a 7:3 ratio. The study also compared thyroid tissue and blood T-cell repertoires from about 6 Graves' hyperthyroidism patients. After sampling, hyperthyroidism patients received methimazole starting at 30 mg daily, and ophthalmopathy patients received high-dose intravenous methylprednisolone. TCR Vbeta CDR3 sequencing of approximately 140 peripheral blood samples (over 40 ophthalmopathy, 75 to 80 hyperthyroidism and roughly 17 progressor patients) is reported in the paper. Summary of the overall study and its limitations: Most expanded thyroid clonotypes (frequency above 0.001) were also detected in blood, suggesting blood repertoires may reflect thyroid immune responses. No statistical method was used to set the sample size in advance, and investigators knew the group allocation. A model built on a 13 V-J signature distinguished ophthalmopathy from stable hyperthyroidism, reaching roughly 88% sensitivity and approximately 83% specificity in cross-validation and 80%/75% in testing. In validation, the model predicted progression to ophthalmopathy with approximately 70% sensitivity and about 73% specificity, a median of around 6.6 months before onset.

This clonotype was found many times. No antigen is known for it. The input lacks base qualities; no much larger clone sits a single base away. The CDR3 measures 13 amino acids from cysteine to phenylalanine. Of the read, only the CDR3 DNA is kept; its 39 bases are in frame from base 1. V loses 7 bases of germline sequence and J loses 5 bases, and the interval between the two ends is 15 bases. Taken from the germline V gene, the CDR1 and CDR2 loops are MDHEN and SYDVKM. TCR beta CDR3 regions were amplified from RNA transcripts. A first-round RT-PCR of the TCR CDR3 used the HTBI primer set with the Qiagen OneStep RT-PCR kit. Libraries were constructed in a second round of multiplex PCR, after which size selection and purification were performed. Libraries were sequenced paired-end with 100 bp reads on an Illumina HiSeq2000. The published analysis was carried out like this. SOAPnuke was used to process the raw data, throwing out any read that contained adapters or uncalled bases, had a mean Phred below 15, or lacked an exact constant-primer or identifier match. COPE v1.2.5 was used to merge high-quality paired reads, and clonotypes were defined as unique nucleotide sequences. MiTCR v1.1 was used to align clonotypes to the IMGT TRBV, TRBD and TRBJ reference segments. The analysis was restricted to V-J combinations with a frequency above 0.0001, which together covered around 99% of the repertoires. A TCS score was defined as the ratio of F50 (clonal expansion) to E x V (chaos), with BLOSUM62-based TCRdist applied between CDR3 peptides within each V-J. Welch's t-statistics and random forest reduced 500 to 650 V-J features to 13, which were used in a naive Bayes classifier (R e1071). Using fastp at Q25 and MiXCR, TCRdb reprocessed the public reads and kept productive beta chains. Every CDR3 protein is listed once, alongside the most common genes and DNA of its rows. TCRdb's processing, not the study's, gives the V and J calls here. Counted in this sample were about 600,000 distinct CDR3 sequences; more than 14% of them appeared once. 12% of the sample belongs to the ten largest clones.

Ophthalmopathy patients had moderately to severely active disease, Clinical Activity Score of at least 3, NOSPECS grade of at least 4, and duration under 3 months. The study excluded patients with uncontrolled infections, other autoimmune diseases, pregnancy or lactation. Diagnoses were established on the basis of clinical symptoms, serum thyroxine and TRAb, thyroid ultrasound, and orbital computed tomography. PBMCs were isolated from roughly 10 ml of fresh peripheral blood by Ficoll-Paque density gradient centrifugation. Total RNA was extracted with Trizol reagent, and quality was checked on an Agilent 2100 Bioanalyzer.

This clonotype originated in a woman between 50 and 59 years old with Graves' ophthalmopathy. This chain is built from TRBV28 and TRBJ2-7; TRBD1 could be the D gene, as 5 bases match. The sequenced sample consisted of blood. Read as DNA, the sequence is TGTGCCAGCATGTCCAGGGTTGGGAACGAGCAGTACTTC. It specifies CASMSRVGNEQYF.